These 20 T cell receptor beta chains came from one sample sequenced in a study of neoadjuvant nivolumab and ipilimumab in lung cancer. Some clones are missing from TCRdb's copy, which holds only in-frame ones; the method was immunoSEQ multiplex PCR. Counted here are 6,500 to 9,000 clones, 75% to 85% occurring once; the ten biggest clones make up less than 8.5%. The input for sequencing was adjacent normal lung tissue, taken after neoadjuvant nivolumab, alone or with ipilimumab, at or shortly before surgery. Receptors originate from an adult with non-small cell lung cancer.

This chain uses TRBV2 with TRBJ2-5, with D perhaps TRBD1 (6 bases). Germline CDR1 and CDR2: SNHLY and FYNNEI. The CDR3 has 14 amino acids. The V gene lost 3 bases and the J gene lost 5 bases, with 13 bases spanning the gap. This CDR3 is CASSDEGVWETQYF. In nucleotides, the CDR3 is TGTGCCAGCAGTGATGAGGGGGTCTGGGAGACCCAGTACTTC.

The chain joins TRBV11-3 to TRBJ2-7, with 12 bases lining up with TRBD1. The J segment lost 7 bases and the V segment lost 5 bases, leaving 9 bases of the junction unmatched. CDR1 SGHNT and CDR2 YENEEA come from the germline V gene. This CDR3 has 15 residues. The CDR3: CASSPPGQGAREQYF. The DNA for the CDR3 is TGTGCCAGCAGCCCCCCGGGACAGGGGGCTCGGGAGCAGTACTTC.

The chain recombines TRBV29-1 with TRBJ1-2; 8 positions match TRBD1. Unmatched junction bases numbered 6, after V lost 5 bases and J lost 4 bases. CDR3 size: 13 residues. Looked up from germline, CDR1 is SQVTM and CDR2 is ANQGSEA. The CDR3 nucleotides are TGCAGCGTTTTGACAGGGGCGGCCTATGGCTACACCTTC. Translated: CSVLTGAAYGYTF.

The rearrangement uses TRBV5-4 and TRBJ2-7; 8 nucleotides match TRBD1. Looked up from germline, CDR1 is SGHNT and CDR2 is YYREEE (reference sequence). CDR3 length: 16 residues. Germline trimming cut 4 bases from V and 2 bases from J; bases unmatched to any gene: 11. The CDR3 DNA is TGTGCCAGCAGCCAATTTGGACAGGGAGGCCCCTACGAGCAGTACTTC. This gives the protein CASSQFGQGGPYEQYF. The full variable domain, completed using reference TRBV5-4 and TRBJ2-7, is ETGVTQSPTHLIKTRGQQVTLRCSSQSGHNTVSWYQQALGQGPQFIFQYYREEENGRGNFPPRFSGLQFPNYSSELNVNALELDDSALYLCASSQFGQGGPYEQYFGPGTRLTVT.

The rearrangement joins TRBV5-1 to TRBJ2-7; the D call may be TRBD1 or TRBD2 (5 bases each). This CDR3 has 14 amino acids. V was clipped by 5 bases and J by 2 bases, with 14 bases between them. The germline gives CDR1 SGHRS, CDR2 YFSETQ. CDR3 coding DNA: TGCGCCAGCAGACTCGGGGCGGTACCCTACGAGCAGTACTTC. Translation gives CASRLGAVPYEQYF.

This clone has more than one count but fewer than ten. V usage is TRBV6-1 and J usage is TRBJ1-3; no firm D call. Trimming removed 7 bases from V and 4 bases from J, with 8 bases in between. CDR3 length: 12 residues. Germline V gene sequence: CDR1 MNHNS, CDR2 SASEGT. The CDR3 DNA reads TGTGCCAGCATGGTCGTAGGAAACACCATATATTTT. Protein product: CASMVVGNTIYF.

The CDR3 DNA reads as TGTGCCAGCAAAGTGGACGTTGGGCAGCCCCAGCATTTT. Translating gives CASKVDVGQPQHF. V and J are TRBV6-5 and TRBJ1-5, with D uncertain. CDR3 length: 13 amino acids. CDR1 MNHEY and CDR2 SVGAGI come from the germline V gene. Trimming cost V 7 bases and J 7 bases, with 14 bases left between them.

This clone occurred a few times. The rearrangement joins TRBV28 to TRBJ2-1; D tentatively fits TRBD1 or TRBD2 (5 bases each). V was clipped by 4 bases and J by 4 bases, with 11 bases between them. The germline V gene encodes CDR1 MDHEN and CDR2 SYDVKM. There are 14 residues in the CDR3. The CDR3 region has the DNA TGTGCCAGCAGTTCCCAGGGAGTTTACAATGAGCAGTTCTTC. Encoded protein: CASSSQGVYNEQFF.

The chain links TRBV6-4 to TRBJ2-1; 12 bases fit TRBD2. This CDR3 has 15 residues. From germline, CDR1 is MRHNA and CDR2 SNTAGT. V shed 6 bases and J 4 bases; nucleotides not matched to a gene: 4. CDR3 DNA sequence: TGTGCCAGCAGCCTCACTAGCGGGGGGTACAATGAGCAGTTCTTC. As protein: CASSLTSGGYNEQFF.

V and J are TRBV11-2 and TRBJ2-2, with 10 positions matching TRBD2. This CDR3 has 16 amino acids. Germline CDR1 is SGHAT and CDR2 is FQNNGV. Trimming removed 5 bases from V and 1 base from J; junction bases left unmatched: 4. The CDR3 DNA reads TGTGCCAGCAGCACCCGACTAGCGGGGAACACCGGGGAGCTGTTTTTT. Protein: CASSTRLAGNTGELFF.

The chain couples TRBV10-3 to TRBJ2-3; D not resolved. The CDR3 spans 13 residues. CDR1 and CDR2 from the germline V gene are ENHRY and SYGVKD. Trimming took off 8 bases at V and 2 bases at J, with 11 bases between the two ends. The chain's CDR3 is CAIPAQNTDTQYF. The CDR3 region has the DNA TGTGCCATCCCGGCACAGAACACAGATACGCAGTATTTT.

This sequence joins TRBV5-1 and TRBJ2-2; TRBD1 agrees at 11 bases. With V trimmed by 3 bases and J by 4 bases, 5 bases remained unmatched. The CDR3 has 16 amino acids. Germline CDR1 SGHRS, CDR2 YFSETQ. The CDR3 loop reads CASSSTGTGGTGELFF. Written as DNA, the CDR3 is TGCGCCAGCAGCTCAACCGGGACAGGGGGCACCGGGGAGCTGTTTTTT.

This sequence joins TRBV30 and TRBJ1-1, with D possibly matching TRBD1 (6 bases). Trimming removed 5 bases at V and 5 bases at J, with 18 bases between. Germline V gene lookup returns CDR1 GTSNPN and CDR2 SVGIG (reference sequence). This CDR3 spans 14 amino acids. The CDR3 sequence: CAWGITGRMTEAFF. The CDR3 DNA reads TGTGCCTGGGGGATCACAGGGAGGATGACTGAAGCTTTCTTT.

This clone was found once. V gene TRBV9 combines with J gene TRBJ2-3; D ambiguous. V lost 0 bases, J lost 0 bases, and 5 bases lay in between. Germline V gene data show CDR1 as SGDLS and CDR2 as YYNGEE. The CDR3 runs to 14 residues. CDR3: CASSVAKSTDTQYF. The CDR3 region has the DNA TGTGCCAGCAGCGTAGCTAAAAGCACAGATACGCAGTATTTT.

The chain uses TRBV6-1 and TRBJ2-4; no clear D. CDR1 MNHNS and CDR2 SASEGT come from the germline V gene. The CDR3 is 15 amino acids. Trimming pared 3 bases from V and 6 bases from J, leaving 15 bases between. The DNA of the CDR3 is TGTGCCAGCAGTGACTCGTTGGGCGCCGGAAACATTCAGTACTTC. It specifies CASSDSLGAGNIQYF.

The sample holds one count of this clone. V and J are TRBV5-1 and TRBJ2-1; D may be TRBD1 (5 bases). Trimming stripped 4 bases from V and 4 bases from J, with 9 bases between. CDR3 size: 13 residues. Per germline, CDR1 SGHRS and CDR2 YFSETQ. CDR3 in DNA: TGCGCCAGCAGCCCAGGGATTTACAATGAGCAGTTCTTC. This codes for CASSPGIYNEQFF.

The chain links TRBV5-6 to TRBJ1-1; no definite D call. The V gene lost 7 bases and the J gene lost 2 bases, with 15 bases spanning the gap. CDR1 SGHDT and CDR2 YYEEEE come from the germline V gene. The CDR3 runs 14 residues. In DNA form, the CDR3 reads TGTGCCAGCTTGGGTGGGTATTTAAACACTGAAGCTTTCTTT. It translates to CASLGGYLNTEAFF. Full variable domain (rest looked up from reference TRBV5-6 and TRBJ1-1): DAGVTQSPTHLIKTRGQQVTLRCSPKSGHDTVSWYQQALGQGPQFIFQYYEEEERQRGNFPDRFSGHQFPNYSSELNVNALLLGDSALYLCASLGGYLNTEAFFGQGTRLTVV.

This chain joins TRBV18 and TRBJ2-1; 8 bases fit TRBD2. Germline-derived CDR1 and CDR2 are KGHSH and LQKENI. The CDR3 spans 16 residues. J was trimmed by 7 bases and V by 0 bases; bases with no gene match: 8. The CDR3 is CASSPPASGGRNEQFF. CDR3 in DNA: TGTGCCAGCTCACCACCCGCCAGCGGGGGAAGGAATGAGCAGTTCTTC.

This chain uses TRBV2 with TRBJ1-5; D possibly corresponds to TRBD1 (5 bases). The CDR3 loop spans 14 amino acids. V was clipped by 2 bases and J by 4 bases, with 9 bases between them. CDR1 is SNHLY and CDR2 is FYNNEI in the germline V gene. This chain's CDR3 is CASSEMAGNQPQHF. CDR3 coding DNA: TGTGCCAGCAGTGAAATGGCAGGGAATCAGCCCCAGCATTTT.

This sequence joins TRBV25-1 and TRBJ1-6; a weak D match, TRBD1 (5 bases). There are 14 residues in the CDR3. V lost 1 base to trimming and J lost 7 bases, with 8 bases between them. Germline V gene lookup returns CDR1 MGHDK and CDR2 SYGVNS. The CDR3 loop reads CASSESGGNSPLHF. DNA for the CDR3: TGTGCCAGCAGTGAATCGGGGGGGAATTCACCCCTCCACTTT.